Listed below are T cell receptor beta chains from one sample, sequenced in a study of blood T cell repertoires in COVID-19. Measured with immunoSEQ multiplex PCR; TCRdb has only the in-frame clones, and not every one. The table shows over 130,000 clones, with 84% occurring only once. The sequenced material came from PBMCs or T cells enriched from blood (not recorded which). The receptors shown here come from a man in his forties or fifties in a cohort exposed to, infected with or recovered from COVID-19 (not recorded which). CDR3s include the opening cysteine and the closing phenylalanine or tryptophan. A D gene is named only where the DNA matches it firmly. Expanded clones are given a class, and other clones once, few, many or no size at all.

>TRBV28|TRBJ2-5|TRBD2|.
TGTGCCAGCAGCCGAGGACTAGGCGGTGGAGAGACCCAGTACTTC
CASSRGLGGGETQYF
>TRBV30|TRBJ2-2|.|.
TGTGCCTGGAGGACCGGGGTTTACACCGGGGAGCTGTTTTTT
CAWRTGVYTGELFF
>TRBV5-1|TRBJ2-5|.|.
TGCGCCAGCAGCGGCGAGGGAACCGAGACCCAGTACTTC
CASSGEGTETQYF
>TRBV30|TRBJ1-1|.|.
TGTGCCTGGAGTCCCTCAGGGGTAACTGAAGCTTTCTTT
CAWSPSGVTEAFF
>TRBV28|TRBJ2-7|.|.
TGTGCCACTATCTCACAGGGATCCGAGCAGTACTTC
CATISQGSEQYF
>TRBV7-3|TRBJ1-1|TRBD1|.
TGTGCCAGCAGCCGATGGGGACAGGGGGACACTGAAGCTTTCTTT
CASSRWGQGDTEAFF
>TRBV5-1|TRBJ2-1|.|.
TGCGCCAGCAGCTTGGAAATGGGGCCATACAATGAGCAGTTCTTC
CASSLEMGPYNEQFF
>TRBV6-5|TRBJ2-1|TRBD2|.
TGTGCCAGCAGTCTTGGACTAGCGGCTTACAATGAGCAGTTCTTC
CASSLGLAAYNEQFF
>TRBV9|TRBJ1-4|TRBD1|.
TGTGCCAGCAGCGCGGACAGGGGGCTGAATGAAAAACTGTTTTTT
CASSADRGLNEKLFF
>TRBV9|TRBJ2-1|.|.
TGTGCCAGCAGCGAGGGGGTCTCCTACAATGAGCAGTTCTTC
CASSEGVSYNEQFF
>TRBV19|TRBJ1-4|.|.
TGTGCCAGTAGTAGGCGGGCGGCTAATGAAAAACTGTTTTTT
CASSRRAANEKLFF
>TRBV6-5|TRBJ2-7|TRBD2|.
TGTGCCAGCGATAGCGGGAGTAAGAACGAGCAGTACTTC
CASDSGSKNEQYF
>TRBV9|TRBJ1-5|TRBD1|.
TGTGCCAGCAGCGCGACAGGGGGGGTCAATCAGCCCCAGCATTTT
CASSATGGVNQPQHF
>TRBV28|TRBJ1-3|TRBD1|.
TGTGCCAGCAGGCCAGACAGGGGATCCTATGGAAACACCATATATTTT
CASRPDRGSYGNTIYF
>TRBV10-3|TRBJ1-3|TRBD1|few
TGTGCCATGGGGGACAGGGGTACAGGAAACACCATATATTTT
CAMGDRGTGNTIYF
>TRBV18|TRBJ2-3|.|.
TGTGCCAGCTCCCCGATAATAGCGGATACGCAGTATTTT
CASSPIIADTQYF
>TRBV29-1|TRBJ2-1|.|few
TGCAGCGGGACCCAGGGGCGGGATGAGCAGTTCTTC
CSGTQGRDEQFF
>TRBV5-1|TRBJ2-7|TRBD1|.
TGCGCCAGCAGCTTTGGACAGGGAACCAGCGAGCAGTACTTC
CASSFGQGTSEQYF
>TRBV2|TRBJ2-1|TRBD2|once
TGTGCCAGCAGTGGGACTAGCGACTACAATGAGCAGTTCTTC
CASSGTSDYNEQFF
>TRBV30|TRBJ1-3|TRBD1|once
TGTGCCTGGGCCCCGACAGGGGGAAACACCATATATTTT
CAWAPTGGNTIYF
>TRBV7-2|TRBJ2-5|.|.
TGTGCCAGCAGCTCCGGTCGGGGCCAAGAGACCCAGTACTTC
CASSSGRGQETQYF
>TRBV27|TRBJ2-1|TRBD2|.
TGTGCCAGCAGTTTATCCGGACTAGCGGCCTACAATGAGCAGTTCTTC
CASSLSGLAAYNEQFF
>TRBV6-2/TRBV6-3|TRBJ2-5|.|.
TGTGCCAGCAGTTACGGCGAGGCCCAGTACTTC
CASSYGEAQYF
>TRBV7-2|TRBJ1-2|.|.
TGTGCCAGCAGCCTCCTAGGACAGAACTATGGCTACACCTTC
CASSLLGQNYGYTF
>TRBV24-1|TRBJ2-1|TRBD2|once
TGTGCCACCAGTGATTTTCTAGCGGGGGGGCCTTGGGTTGAGCAGTTCTTC
CATSDFLAGGPWVEQFF
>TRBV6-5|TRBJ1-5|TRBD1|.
TGTGCCAGCAGTTACGGGACAGCCTACAATCAGCCCCAGCATTTT
CASSYGTAYNQPQHF
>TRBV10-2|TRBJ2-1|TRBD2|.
TGCGCCAGCAGTGAACTAGCGGGGGTCTCCTACAATGAGCAGTTCTTC
CASSELAGVSYNEQFF
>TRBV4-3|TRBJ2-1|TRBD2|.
TGCGCCAGCAGCCAAGTGATAGGGACTACCGATTACAATGAGCAGTTCTTC
CASSQVIGTTDYNEQFF
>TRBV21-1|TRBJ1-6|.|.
TGTGCCAGCAGCGCACCCCGGGACAGGGGGAAATCACCCCTCCACTTT
CASSAPRDRGKSPLHF
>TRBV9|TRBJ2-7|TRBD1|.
TGTGCCAGCAGCGCCCGACAGGGAAAAAATGACGAGCAGTACTTC
CASSARQGKNDEQYF
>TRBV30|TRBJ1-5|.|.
TGTGCCTGGAGTGTCCTGGGGAGAAATCAGCCCCAGCATTTT
CAWSVLGRNQPQHF
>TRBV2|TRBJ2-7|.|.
TGTGCCAGCGGACAGCGCTTTTCCTACGAGCAGTACTTC
CASGQRFSYEQYF
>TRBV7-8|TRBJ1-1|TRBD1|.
TGTGCCAGCAGCTTTACCGACAGGGGTGGTACTGAAGCTTTCTTT
CASSFTDRGGTEAFF
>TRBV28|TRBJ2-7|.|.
TGTGCCAGCAGTTTGAGCGGGTTCTACGAGCAGTACTTC
CASSLSGFYEQYF
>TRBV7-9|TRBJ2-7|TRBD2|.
TGTGCCAGCAGCCCCGCGGGGGGCGAGCAGTACTTC
CASSPAGGEQYF
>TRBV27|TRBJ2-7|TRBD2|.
TGTGCCAGCACCCCAACTAGCGGAGGATTCTACGAGCAGTACTTC
CASTPTSGGFYEQYF
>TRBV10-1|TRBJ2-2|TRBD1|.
TGCGCCAGCAGTGGACAGGGGGCGAACACCGGGGAGCTGTTTTTT
CASSGQGANTGELFF